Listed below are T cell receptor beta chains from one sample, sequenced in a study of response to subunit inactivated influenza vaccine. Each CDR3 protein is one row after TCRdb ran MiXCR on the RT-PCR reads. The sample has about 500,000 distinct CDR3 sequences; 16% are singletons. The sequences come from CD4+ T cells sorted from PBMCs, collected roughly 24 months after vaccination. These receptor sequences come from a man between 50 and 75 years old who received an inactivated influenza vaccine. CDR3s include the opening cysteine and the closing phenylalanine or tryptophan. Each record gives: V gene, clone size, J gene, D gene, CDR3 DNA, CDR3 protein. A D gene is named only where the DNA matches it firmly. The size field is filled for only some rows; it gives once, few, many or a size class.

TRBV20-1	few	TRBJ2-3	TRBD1	TGCAGTGCCTCCGGGCAGGGGGCGAACACAGATACGCAGTATTTT	CSASGQGANTDTQYF
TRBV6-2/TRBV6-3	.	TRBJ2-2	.	TGTGCCAGCAGTTACTCCCCCAGTTGGGCCGGGGAGCTGTTTTTT	CASSYSPSWAGELFF
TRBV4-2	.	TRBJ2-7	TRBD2	TGTGCCAGCAGCCAAGAAAGCAGACTAGCGGGAGCAGCCTACGAGCAGTACTTC	CASSQESRLAGAAYEQYF
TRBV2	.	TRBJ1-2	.	TGTGCCAGCACTCGGGACAATGCTAACTATGGCTACACCTTC	CASTRDNANYGYTF
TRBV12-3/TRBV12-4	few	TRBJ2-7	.	TGTGCCAGCAGTTCGAACAGGGCCTTCTCCTACGAGCAGTACTTC	CASSSNRAFSYEQYF
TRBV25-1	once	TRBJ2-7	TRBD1	TGTGCCAGCAGTGAATCCGGGACAGCGATATCCTACGAGCAGTACTTC	CASSESGTAISYEQYF
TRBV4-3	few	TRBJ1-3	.	TGCGCCAGCAGCCAAGGGGGACAACCCGGCTCTGGAAACACCATATATTTT	CASSQGGQPGSGNTIYF
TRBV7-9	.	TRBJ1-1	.	TGTGCCACCCGGAAGAGGGGAAAGGCTGAAGCTTTCTTT	CATRKRGKAEAFF
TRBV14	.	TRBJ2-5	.	TGTGCCAGCAGCCCTTCCCTAGGTCTGCACTTC	CASSPSLGLHF
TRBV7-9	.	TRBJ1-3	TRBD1	TGTGCCAGCAGCTCCAGGACAGGGATCGAAAACACCATATATTTT	CASSSRTGIENTIYF
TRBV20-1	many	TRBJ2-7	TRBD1	TGCAGTGCTGGACAGGGTATCTACGAGCAGTACTTC	CSAGQGIYEQYF
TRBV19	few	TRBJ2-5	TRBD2	TGTGCCAGTACCTCCGGACTAGCGGGAGAAGAGACCCAGTACTTC	CASTSGLAGEETQYF
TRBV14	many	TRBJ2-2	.	TGTGCCAGCAGCCACGGCGGCAGGGTCAACACCGGGGAGCTGTTTTTT	CASSHGGRVNTGELFF
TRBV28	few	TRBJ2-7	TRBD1	TGTGCCAGCAGACAGGGGGCATTCTACGAGCAGTACTTC	CASRQGAFYEQYF
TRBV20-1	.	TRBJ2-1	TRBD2	TGCAGTGCCATAGGGACTAGCGGGAGGGCCGGGGATGAGCAGTTCTTC	CSAIGTSGRAGDEQFF
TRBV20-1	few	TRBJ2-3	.	TGCAGTGCTAGTTGGGTAGGGGGCACAGATACGCAGTATTTT	CSASWVGGTDTQYF
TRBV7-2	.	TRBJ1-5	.	TGTGCCAGCAGCTTAGCCGGACAGAGCAATCAGCCCCAGCATTTT	CASSLAGQSNQPQHF